The 12 T cell receptor beta chains below all came from one sample that was sequenced in a study of shared clonotypes between healthy human individuals. Naivety among CD8 cells was defined by CD45RO negativity and positive CCR7 selection, thereby excluding terminally differentiated effector memory CD45RA+ cells. Only in-frame clones appear in the TCRdb table, and some are missing; sequencing was by immunoSEQ multiplex PCR. Altogether about 2.1 million clones are present, 93% being singletons, with the ten largest covering roughly 1.7%. Sequencing was performed on naive CD8+ T cells from PBMCs. These receptors all come from a man between 18 and 35 years old in good health. Some clones in this sample may be carry-over from other donors' samples.

The rearrangement joins TRBV19 to TRBJ2-7, with 8 nucleotides matching TRBD2. Germline V gene lookup returns CDR1 LNHDA and CDR2 SQIVND (reference sequence). Trimming at V came to 3 bases and at J to 1 base, leaving 5 bases not matched to a gene. The CDR3 is 15 amino acids. CDR3 in amino acids: CASSMGGTSSYEQYF. Here the CDR3 DNA reads TGTGCCAGTAGTATGGGAGGGACTAGTTCCTACGAGCAGTACTTC.

The genes are TRBV27 and TRBJ1-1, with 7 bases lining up with TRBD1. CDR1 is MNHEY and CDR2 is SMNVEV in the germline V gene (reference sequence). The J segment lost 3 bases and the V segment lost 6 bases, leaving 13 bases of the junction unmatched. The CDR3 covers 16 residues. The CDR3 coding sequence is TGTGCCAGCAGCCCCCGGGGCGCAGGGGGGGACACTGAAGCTTTCTTT. Translation gives CASSPRGAGGDTEAFF.

The chain carries TRBV9 and TRBJ2-1; no clear D. CDR1 is SGDLS, CDR2 YYNGEE, per germline. The CDR3 is made up of 15 amino acids. V was pared by 0 bases and J by 0 bases, with 7 bases between. CDR3 sequence reads: CASSVGETSYNEQFF. CDR3 in DNA: TGTGCCAGCAGCGTAGGCGAGACCTCCTACAATGAGCAGTTCTTC.

The gene calls are TRBV27 and TRBJ2-7; TRBD2 matches 9 bases. CDR1 is MNHEY and CDR2 is SMNVEV in the germline V gene (reference sequence). This CDR3 region has 17 residues. With V trimmed by 0 bases and J by 4 bases, 10 bases remained unmatched. This CDR3 is CASSLSGGSGRFYEQYF. The CDR3 DNA reads TGTGCCAGCAGTTTATCGGGGGGTAGCGGGAGATTTTACGAGCAGTACTTC.

For this clone: A junction end diverges from the germline sequence, so it may reflect a read error. The chain combines TRBV11-2 with TRBJ1-1; D not resolved. This CDR3 region has 16 residues. Germline assignment: CDR1 SGHAT and CDR2 FQNNGV. In nucleotides, the CDR3 is TGTGCCAGCAGCCTAGATCTTCCGGGGATAACCACTGAAGCTTTCTTT. It specifies CASSLDLPGITTEAFF.

The rearrangement links TRBV19 to TRBJ1-1, with TRBD1 matching over 8 bases. Per germline, CDR1 LNHDA and CDR2 SQIVND (reference sequence). With V trimmed by 6 bases and J by 1 base, 4 bases remained unmatched. CDR3 size: 14 residues. DNA for the CDR3: TGTGCCAGTAGGCAGACAGGGGCGAACACTGAAGCTTTCTTT. Residues: CASRQTGANTEAFF.

The rearrangement joins TRBV5-6 to TRBJ2-1; D remains ambiguous. The CDR3 consists of 14 residues. The V gene lost 8 bases and the J gene lost 2 bases, with 14 bases spanning the gap. Germline V gene data show CDR1 as SGHDT and CDR2 as YYEEEE. CDR3 sequence (DNA): TGTGCCAGAACCATTCCAGGACCCTACAATGAGCAGTTCTTC. Translation: CARTIPGPYNEQFF.

This chain uses TRBV6-5 with TRBJ2-7; 9 bases agree with TRBD2. Germline CDR1 is MNHEY and CDR2 is SVGAGI. V gave up 0 bases and J gave up 4 bases; unmatched junction bases: 7. The CDR3 runs to 16 residues. DNA for the CDR3: TGTGCCAGCAGTTACTCGAGCGCGACTAGCGGTTACGAGCAGTACTTC. Protein product: CASSYSSATSGYEQYF.

The chain uses TRBV12-5 and TRBJ1-2; D is ambiguous. CDR3 length equals 12 residues. CDR1 and CDR2 (germline): LGHNT, FRNRAP. V shed 6 bases and J shed 8 bases, with 13 bases lying between them. CDR3 region: CASGWPGVGYTF. In DNA, the CDR3 is TGTGCTAGTGGCTGGCCCGGCGTCGGCTACACCTTC.

This rearrangement joins TRBV7-9 to TRBJ1-2; D gene uncertain. Germline loops: CDR1 SEHNR, CDR2 FQNEAQ (reference sequence). This CDR3 contains 16 residues. Between the trimmed V and J ends, which lost 5 bases and 7 bases, there was a span of 23 bases. The CDR3 nucleotides are TGTGCCAGCAGCCCTTTTAGGTTGGGAGGGATTTTTGGCTACACCTTC. Its protein product is CASSPFRLGGIFGYTF.

The CDR3 sequence: CASSIYWPVTGSEQFF. CDR3 DNA sequence: TGTGCCAGCAGTATATATTGGCCCGTGACAGGGAGTGAGCAGTTCTTC. V usage is TRBV27 and J usage is TRBJ2-1, with 7 bases lining up with TRBD1. The V and J ends lost 5 bases and 9 bases, in that order; junction bases with no gene match: 16. Germline-derived CDR1 and CDR2 are MNHEY and SMNVEV (reference sequence). The CDR3 consists of 16 residues.

This chain connects TRBV15 to TRBJ2-1; the D is unclear. The CDR3 is 13 amino acids. V lost 4 bases and J lost 0, with 4 bases in between. Germline CDR1 reads LNHNV; CDR2 reads YYDKDF (reference sequence). The CDR3 here is CATSIISYNEQFF. The DNA of the CDR3 is TGTGCCACCAGCATAATCTCCTACAATGAGCAGTTCTTC.